These 6 T cell receptor beta chains were all obtained from the same sample, sequenced in a study of CD8+CD57+ T cells in acquired aplastic anemia. Genomic DNA acted as the template from which TCR beta VDJ combination and CDR3 sequence profiling were carried out. TCRdb passed the reads through MiXCR, listing each CDR3 protein once. The sample carries more than 100,000 distinct CDR3 sequences, 48% recorded once. The sequenced sample consisted of sorted CD4+, CD8+, or CD8+CD57+ T cells (not recorded which) from PBMCs. The receptors originated from a human donor in good health, serving as a control.

The V and J genes are TRBV4-2 and TRBJ1-2; the D gene is possibly TRBD1 (5 bases). Germline-derived CDR1 and CDR2 are LGHNA and YNFKEQ. The CDR3 covers 15 residues. Deletions cut 0 bases from V and 0 bases from J, with 8 bases between. The CDR3 DNA is TGTGCCAGCAGCCAAGACAGGGAAACTAACTATGGCTACACCTTC. This codes for CASSQDRETNYGYTF.

The rearrangement links TRBV10-1 to TRBJ2-5; D gene ambiguous. Trimming removed 4 bases at V and 7 bases at J, with 13 bases between. Germline V gene data show CDR1 as WNHNN and CDR2 as SYGVQD (reference sequence). The CDR3 has 13 residues. The CDR3 DNA reads as TGCGCCAGCAGTGCACGGAAATTGGGGACCCAGTACTTC. This codes for CASSARKLGTQYF.

The chain couples TRBV9 to TRBJ1-2, with TRBD1 as a possible D gene (5 bases). CDR1 SGDLS and CDR2 YYNGEE come from the germline V gene. V dropped 5 bases and J dropped 4 bases, with 18 bases sitting between them. The CDR3 has 15 amino acids. The DNA of the CDR3 is TGTGCCAGCAGTGACAGACAAGGGGCTAGCTATGGCTACACCTTC. Protein product: CASSDRQGASYGYTF. Supplemented by reference TRBV9 and TRBJ1-2, the full variable domain reads DSGVTQTPKHLITATGQRVTLRCSPRSGDLSVYWYQQSLDQGLQFLIQYYNGEERAKGNILERFSAQQFPDLHSELNLSSLELGDSALYFCASSDRQGASYGYTFGSGTRLTVV.

This clonotype was picked up a small number of times. This rearrangement joins TRBV10-3 to TRBJ2-3, with a possible D match to TRBD2 (5 bases). The CDR3 totals 18 residues. V was pared by 1 base and J by 0 bases, with 17 bases between. CDR1 ENHRY and CDR2 SYGVKD come from the germline V gene. CDR3 sequence (DNA): TGTGCCATCAGTGAGTTTCAGGTGCGGGTCCAAAGCACAGATACGCAGTATTTT. Residues: CAISEFQVRVQSTDTQYF.

The CDR3 DNA is TGTGCCAGCAGTGTCGAGACAGTACTCACTGAAGCTTTCTTT. Protein: CASSVETVLTEAFF. The rearrangement joins TRBV2 to TRBJ1-1; D possibly corresponds to TRBD1 (5 bases). The CDR3 has 14 amino acids. The V end was cut by 4 bases, the J end by 4 bases, with 13 bases between. Per the germline V gene, CDR1 is SNHLY and CDR2 is FYNNEI.

This clonotype appeared many times. The chain has TRBV7-2 and TRBJ1-6; perhaps TRBD1 as D (6 bases). V lost 0 bases to trimming and J lost 10 bases, with 16 bases between them. CDR1 and CDR2 (germline): SGHTA, FQGNSA. The CDR3 length is 16 residues. The CDR3, as DNA: TGTGCCAGCAGCTTAGCGCGAGGGCAGGGGAGCTCACCCCTCCACTTT. Its translation: CASSLARGQGSSPLHF.